This T cell receptor beta chain emerged from a study of blood T cell repertoires in COVID-19. Overall study context: T cells, B-cell-depleted T cells, or PBMCs supplied cDNA or gDNA.

Germline assignment: CDR1 SGHRS and CDR2 YFSETQ. Trimming left V 7 bases short and J 8 bases short, with 18 bases between. CDR3 length equals 14 residues. This clone turned up a few times. Repertoires were generated with immunoSEQ multiplex PCR, while TCRdb's copy carries only in-frame clones and drops some. The table has around 500,000 clones, 75% to 90% seen once. The TCR originated in a woman between 55 and 75 years old who had recovered from COVID-19. Sequenced input: PBMCs or T cells enriched from blood (not recorded which). The chain is built from TRBV5-1 and TRBJ2-2, with a weak D call TRBD1 (6 bases). CDR3 nucleotides: TGCGCCAGCGGAGACAGGCCCGGGGCAGGGGAGCTGTTTTTT. Protein sequence: CASGDRPGAGELFF.